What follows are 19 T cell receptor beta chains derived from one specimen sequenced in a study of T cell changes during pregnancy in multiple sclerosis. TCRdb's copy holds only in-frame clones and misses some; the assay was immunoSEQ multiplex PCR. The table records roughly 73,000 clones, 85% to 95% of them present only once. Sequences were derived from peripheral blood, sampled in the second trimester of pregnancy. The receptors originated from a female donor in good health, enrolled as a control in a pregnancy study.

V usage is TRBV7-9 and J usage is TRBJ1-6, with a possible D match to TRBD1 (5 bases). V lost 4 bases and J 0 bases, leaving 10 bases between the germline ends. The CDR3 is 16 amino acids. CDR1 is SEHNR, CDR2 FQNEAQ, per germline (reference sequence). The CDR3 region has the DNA TGTGCCAGCAGCTATTGGGGGGGCTCCTATAATTCACCCCTCCACTTT. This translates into CASSYWGGSYNSPLHF.

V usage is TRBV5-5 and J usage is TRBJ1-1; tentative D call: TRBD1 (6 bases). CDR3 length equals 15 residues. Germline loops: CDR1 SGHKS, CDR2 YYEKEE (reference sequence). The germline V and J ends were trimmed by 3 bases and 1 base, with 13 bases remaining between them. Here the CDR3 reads CASSSTLTGNTEAFF. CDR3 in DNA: TGTGCCAGCAGCTCCACCCTGACAGGGAACACTGAAGCTTTCTTT.

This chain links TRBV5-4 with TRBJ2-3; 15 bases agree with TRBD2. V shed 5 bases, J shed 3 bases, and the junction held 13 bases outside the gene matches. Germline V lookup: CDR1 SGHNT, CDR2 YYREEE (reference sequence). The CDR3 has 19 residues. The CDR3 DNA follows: TGTGCCAGCAGTTTAGGACTAGCGGGGGGGCCGATCCGGACAGATACGCAGTATTTT. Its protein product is CASSLGLAGGPIRTDTQYF.

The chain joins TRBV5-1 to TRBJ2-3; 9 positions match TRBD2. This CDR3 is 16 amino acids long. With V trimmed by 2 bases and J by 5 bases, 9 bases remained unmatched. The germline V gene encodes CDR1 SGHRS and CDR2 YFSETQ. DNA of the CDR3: TGCGCCAGCAGCTTATTCGCGGGGGGGATCGGAGATACGCAGTATTTT. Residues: CASSLFAGGIGDTQYF.

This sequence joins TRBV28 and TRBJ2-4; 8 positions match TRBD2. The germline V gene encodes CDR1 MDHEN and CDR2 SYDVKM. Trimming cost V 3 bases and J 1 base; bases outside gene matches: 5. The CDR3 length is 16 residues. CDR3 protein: CASSFMRLAAKNIQYF. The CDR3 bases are TGTGCCAGCAGTTTCATGAGACTAGCGGCCAAAAACATTCAGTACTTC.

DNA of the CDR3: TGTGCCAGCAGCCACCGCCGTCAGGGTAACTATGGCTACACCTTC. Its protein product is CASSHRRQGNYGYTF. The J gene is TRBJ1-2, the V gene TRBV14, with D tentatively TRBD1 (5 bases). The germline V and J ends were trimmed by 3 bases and 1 base, with 12 bases remaining between them. Germline CDR1 is SGHDN and CDR2 is FVKESK. This CDR3 comprises 15 residues.

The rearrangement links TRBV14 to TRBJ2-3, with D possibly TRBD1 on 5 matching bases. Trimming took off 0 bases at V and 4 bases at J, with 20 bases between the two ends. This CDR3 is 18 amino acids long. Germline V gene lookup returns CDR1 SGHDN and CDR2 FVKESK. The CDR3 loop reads CASSQDHRQGPLSDTQYF. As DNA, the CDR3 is TGTGCCAGCAGCCAAGATCATCGGCAGGGTCCCCTCTCAGATACGCAGTATTTT.

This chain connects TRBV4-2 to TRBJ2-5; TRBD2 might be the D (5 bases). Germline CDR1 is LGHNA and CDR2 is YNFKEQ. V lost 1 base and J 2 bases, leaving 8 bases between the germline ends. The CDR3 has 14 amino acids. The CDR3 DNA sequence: TGTGCCAGCAGCCAAGGGACTTGGCAAGAGACCCAGTACTTC. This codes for CASSQGTWQETQYF.

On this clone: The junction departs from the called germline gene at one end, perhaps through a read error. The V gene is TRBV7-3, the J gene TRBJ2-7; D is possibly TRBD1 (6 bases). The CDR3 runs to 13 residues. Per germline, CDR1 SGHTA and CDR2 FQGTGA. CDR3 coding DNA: TGTGCCAGCAGCTTAAGGGAAGACAGGCTCCTGCACTTC. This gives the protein CASSLREDRLLHF.

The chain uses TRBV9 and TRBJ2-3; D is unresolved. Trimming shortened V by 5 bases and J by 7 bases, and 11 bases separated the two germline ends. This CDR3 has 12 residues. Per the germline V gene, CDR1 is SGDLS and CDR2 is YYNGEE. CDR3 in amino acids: CASRESSYTQYF. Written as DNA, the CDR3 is TGTGCCAGCAGGGAGTCTAGTTATACGCAGTATTTT.

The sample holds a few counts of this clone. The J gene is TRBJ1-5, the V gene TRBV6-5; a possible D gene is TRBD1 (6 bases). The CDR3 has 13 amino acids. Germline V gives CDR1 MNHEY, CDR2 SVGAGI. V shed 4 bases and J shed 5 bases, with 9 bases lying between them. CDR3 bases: TGTGCCAGCAGTTCGGACAGCTATCAGCCCCAGCATTTT. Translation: CASSSDSYQPQHF.

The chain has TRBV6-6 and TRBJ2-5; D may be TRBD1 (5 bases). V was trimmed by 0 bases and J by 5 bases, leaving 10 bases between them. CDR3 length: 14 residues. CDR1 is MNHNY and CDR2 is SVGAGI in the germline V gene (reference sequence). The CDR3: CASSYSGQGETQYF. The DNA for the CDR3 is TGTGCCAGCAGTTACTCGGGGCAAGGCGAGACCCAGTACTTC.

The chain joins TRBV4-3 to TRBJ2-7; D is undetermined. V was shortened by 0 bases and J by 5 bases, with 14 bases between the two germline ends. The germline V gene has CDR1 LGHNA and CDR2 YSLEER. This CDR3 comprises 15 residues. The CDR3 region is CASSQDWSSYDEQYF. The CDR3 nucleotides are TGCGCCAGCAGCCAAGATTGGTCCTCCTACGACGAGCAGTACTTC.

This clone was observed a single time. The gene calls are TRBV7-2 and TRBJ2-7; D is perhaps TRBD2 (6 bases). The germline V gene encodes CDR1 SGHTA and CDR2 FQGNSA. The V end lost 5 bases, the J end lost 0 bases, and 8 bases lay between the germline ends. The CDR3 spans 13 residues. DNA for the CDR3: TGTGCCAGCAGCGGGGGGTTCTCCTACGAGCAGTACTTC. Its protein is CASSGGFSYEQYF.

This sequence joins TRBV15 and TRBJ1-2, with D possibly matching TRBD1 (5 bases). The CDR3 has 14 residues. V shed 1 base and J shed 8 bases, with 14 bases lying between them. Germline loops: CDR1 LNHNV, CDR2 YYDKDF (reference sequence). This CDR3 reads CATSRVALGVGYTF. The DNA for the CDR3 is TGTGCCACCAGCAGAGTGGCGTTAGGGGTAGGCTACACCTTC.

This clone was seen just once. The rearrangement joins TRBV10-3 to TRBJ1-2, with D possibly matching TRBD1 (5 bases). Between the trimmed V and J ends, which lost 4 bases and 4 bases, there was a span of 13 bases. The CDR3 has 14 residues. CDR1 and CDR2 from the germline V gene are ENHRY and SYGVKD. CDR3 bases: TGTGCCATCAGTGTTGAGGGAGGGACCTATGGCTACACCTTC. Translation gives CAISVEGGTYGYTF.

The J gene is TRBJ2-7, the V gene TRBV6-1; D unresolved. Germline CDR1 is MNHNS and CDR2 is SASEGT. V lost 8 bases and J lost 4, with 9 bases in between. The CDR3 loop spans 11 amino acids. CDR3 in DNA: TGTGCCAGCTCTGGCCCATACGAGCAGTACTTC. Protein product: CASSGPYEQYF.

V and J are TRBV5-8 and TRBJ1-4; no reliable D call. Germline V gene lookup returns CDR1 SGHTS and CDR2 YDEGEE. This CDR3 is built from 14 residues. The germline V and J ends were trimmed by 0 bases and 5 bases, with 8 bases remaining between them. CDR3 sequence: CASSLGGLNEKLFF. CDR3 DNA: TGTGCCAGCAGCTTGGGAGGGCTAAATGAAAAACTGTTTTTT.

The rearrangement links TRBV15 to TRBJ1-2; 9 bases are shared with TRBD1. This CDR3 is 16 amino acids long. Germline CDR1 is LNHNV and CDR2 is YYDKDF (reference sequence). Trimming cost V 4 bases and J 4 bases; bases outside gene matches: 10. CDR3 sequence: CATSTPTGGTLYGYTF. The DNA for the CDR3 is TGTGCCACCAGCACCCCGACAGGGGGGACGCTCTATGGCTACACCTTC.